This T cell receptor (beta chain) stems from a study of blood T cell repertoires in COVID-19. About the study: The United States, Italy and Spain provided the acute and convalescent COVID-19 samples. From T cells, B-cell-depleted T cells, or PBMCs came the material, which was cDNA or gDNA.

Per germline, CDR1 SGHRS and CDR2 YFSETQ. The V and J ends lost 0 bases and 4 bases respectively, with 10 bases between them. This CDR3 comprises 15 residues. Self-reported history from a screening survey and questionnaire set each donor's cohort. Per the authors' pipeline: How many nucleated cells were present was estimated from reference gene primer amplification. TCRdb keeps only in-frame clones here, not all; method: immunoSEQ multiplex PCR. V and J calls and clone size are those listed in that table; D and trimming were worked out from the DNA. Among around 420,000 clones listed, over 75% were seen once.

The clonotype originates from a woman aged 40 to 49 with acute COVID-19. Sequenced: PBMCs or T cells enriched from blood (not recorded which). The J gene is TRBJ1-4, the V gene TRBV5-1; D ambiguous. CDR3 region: CASSLASGSNEKLFF. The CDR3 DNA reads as TGCGCCAGCAGCTTGGCCTCGGGTAGTAATGAAAAACTGTTTTTT.